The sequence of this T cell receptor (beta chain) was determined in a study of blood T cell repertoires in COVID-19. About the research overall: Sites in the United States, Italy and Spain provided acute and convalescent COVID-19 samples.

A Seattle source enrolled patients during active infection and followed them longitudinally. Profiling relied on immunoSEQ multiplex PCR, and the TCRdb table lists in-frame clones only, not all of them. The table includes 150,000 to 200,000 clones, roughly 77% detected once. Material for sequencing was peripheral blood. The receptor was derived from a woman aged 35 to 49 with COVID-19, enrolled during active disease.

In nucleotides, the CDR3 is TGTGCCAGTAGTGAGGGAGGACGAATCTTCGGGACCGGGGAGCTGTTTTTT. Translation gives CASSEGGRIFGTGELFF. The chain recombines TRBV19 with TRBJ2-2, with D tentatively TRBD2 (6 bases). The CDR3 covers 17 residues. Trimming removed 5 bases at V and 5 bases at J, with 21 bases between. In germline, CDR1 is LNHDA, CDR2 SQIVND (reference sequence).